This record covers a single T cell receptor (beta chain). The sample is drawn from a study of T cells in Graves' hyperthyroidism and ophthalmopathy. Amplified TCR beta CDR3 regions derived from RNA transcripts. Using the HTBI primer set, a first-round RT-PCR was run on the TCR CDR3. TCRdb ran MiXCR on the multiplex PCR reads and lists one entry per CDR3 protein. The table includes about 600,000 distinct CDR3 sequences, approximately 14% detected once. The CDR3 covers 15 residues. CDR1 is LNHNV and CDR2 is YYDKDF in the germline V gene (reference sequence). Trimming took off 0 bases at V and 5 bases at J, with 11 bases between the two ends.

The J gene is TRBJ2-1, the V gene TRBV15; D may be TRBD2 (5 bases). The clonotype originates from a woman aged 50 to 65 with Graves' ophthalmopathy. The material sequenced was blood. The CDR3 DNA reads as TGTGCCACCAGCAGAGATCTCGGGGAACACAATGAGCAGTTCTTC. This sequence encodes CATSRDLGEHNEQFF. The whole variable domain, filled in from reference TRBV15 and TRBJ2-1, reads DAMVIQNPRYQVTQFGKPVTLSCSQTLNHNVMYWYQQKSSQAPKLLFHYYDKDFNNEADTPDNFQSRRPNTSFCFLDIRSPGLGDTAMYLCATSRDLGEHNEQFFGPGTRLTVL.